This T cell receptor (beta chain) stems from a study of blood T cells in healthy people across ages. A J-beta primer mix and a sample-barcoded 5' primer were used in a second PCR of about 6 to 12 cycles. TCRdb passed the 5' RACE reads through MiXCR, listing each CDR3 protein once. This sample has 1.5 million to 2 million distinct CDR3 sequences, with less than 50% found just once. What was sequenced was blood. The source of this sequence is a woman in her 40s in good health.

In DNA, the CDR3 is TGTGCCAGCAGTCCCCTAAGAGGGTATGGCAACGAGCAGTACTTC. As protein: CASSPLRGYGNEQYF. V is TRBV28 and J is TRBJ2-7; TRBD2 is a possible D gene (5 bases). Trimming took off 5 bases at V and 5 bases at J, with 19 bases between the two ends. The CDR3 is 15 residues long. Germline V gene sequence: CDR1 MDHEN, CDR2 SYDVKM.